Each of the 32 T cell receptor beta chains below was sequenced from the same sample in a study of blood T cells in healthy people across ages. Then a second PCR, running roughly 6 to 12 cycles, was carried out with a sample-barcoded 5' primer and a J-beta primer mix. MiXCR, run by TCRdb on the 5' RACE reads, gives a single entry per CDR3 protein. This table holds 600,000 to 800,000 distinct CDR3 sequences, approximately 52% found once. Sequenced sample: blood. The receptors were sampled from a woman over 75 in good health.

This clonotype was recorded a few times. This chain joins TRBV25-1 and TRBJ1-2, with D hard to call. The CDR3 runs to 14 residues. CDR1 is MGHDK, CDR2 SYGVNS, per germline. V was shortened by 6 bases and J by 5 bases, with 16 bases between the two germline ends. The CDR3 DNA follows: TGTGCCAGCAGCGATACTTGGATAGGGTATGGCTACACCTTC. As protein: CASSDTWIGYGYTF.

V is TRBV7-8 and J is TRBJ2-3; TRBD1 aligns across 9 bases. J lost 3 bases, V lost 1 base, and 2 bases had no gene match. The CDR3 contains 15 residues. Germline V lookup: CDR1 SGHVS, CDR2 FQNEAQ. In nucleotides, the CDR3 is TGTGCCAGCAGCTTAGAGGACAGGGGAACAGATACGCAGTATTTT. Its translation: CASSLEDRGTDTQYF.

V usage is TRBV14 and J usage is TRBJ2-5, with D hard to call. Germline CDR1 is SGHDN and CDR2 is FVKESK. Trimming took off 3 bases at V and 7 bases at J, with 12 bases between the two ends. CDR3 length: 13 residues. Written as DNA, the CDR3 is TGTGCCAGCAGCCAGTATAGGATTCGGACCCAGTACTTC. Its translation: CASSQYRIRTQYF.

The chain links TRBV5-1 to TRBJ2-5, with D unclear. Looked up from germline, CDR1 is SGHRS and CDR2 is YFSETQ. This CDR3 has 13 residues. Trimming cost V 2 bases and J 11 bases, with 16 bases left between them. Here the CDR3 reads CASSFVSGNEQYF. The CDR3 DNA sequence: TGCGCCAGCAGCTTCGTTAGTGGGAATGAGCAGTACTTC.

This clonotype has a handful of counts. The V and J genes are TRBV7-2 and TRBJ1-6, with TRBD1 identical over 8 bases. The ends lost 4 bases at V and 7 bases at J; junction bases unmatched: 6. Looked up from germline, CDR1 is SGHTA and CDR2 is FQGNSA. CDR3 length: 15 residues. CDR3 sequence: CASSYRDRHNSPLHF. The DNA for the CDR3 is TGTGCCAGCAGCTACCGGGACAGGCACAATTCACCCCTCCACTTT. The variable domain in full, with the rest retrieved from reference TRBV7-2 and TRBJ1-6, is GAGVSQSPSNKVTEKGKDVELRCDPISGHTALYWYRQSLGQGLEFLIYFQGNSAPDKSGLPSDRFSAERTGGSVSTLTIQRTQQEDSAVYLCASSYRDRHNSPLHFGNGTRLTVT.

With respect to this clonotype: The junction does not match germline at one end; this may be a read error. V gene TRBV6-2 or TRBV6-3 combines with J gene TRBJ1-5; no clear D. Germline V lookup: CDR1 MNHEY, CDR2 SVGEGT. CDR3 length: 13 amino acids. The CDR3 DNA reads as TGTGCCGGCAGTTACGGGGAGATTTTACCCCAGCATTTT. Translating it yields CAGSYGEILPQHF.

This clonotype was recorded at least ten times. The chain couples TRBV20-1 to TRBJ2-5, with TRBD2 as a possible D gene (5 bases). This CDR3 is built from 14 residues. The V end was cut by 6 bases, the J end by 2 bases, with 16 bases between. CDR1 is DFQATT and CDR2 is SNEGSKA in the germline V gene (reference sequence). CDR3 DNA: TGCAGTGCCCTCCTCTTGCGGGTACAAGAGACCCAGTACTTC. Amino acid sequence: CSALLLRVQETQYF.

Regarding this clonotype: A much bigger clone sits one base away, suggesting this may be a read error. This chain connects TRBV25-1 to TRBJ2-1, with D maybe TRBD1 (6 bases). V was trimmed by 6 bases and J by 8 bases, leaving 17 bases between them. There are 14 residues in the CDR3. The germline CDR1 and CDR2 sequences are MGHDK and SYGVNS. CDR3 residues: CASRDVYRADEQFF. The DNA for the CDR3 is TGTGCCAGCAGGGATGTCTACAGGGCCGATGAGCAGTTCTTC.

This chain joins TRBV9 and TRBJ1-4; no clear D gene. Per the germline V gene, CDR1 is SGDLS and CDR2 is YYNGEE. V lost 8 bases, J lost 8 bases, and 16 bases lay in between. The CDR3 extends over 13 amino acids. The CDR3 reads CASVRRWREKLFF. The CDR3 DNA sequence: TGTGCCAGTGTTCGTCGATGGCGCGAAAAACTGTTTTTT.

This sequence joins TRBV10-3 and TRBJ1-5, with D maybe TRBD1 (5 bases). The germline gives CDR1 ENHRY, CDR2 SYGVKD. Trimming stripped 2 bases from V and 5 bases from J, with 19 bases between. The CDR3 extends over 17 amino acids. CDR3 loop: CAISETGEEHGDQPQHF. CDR3 sequence (DNA): TGTGCCATCAGTGAGACGGGGGAGGAGCATGGGGATCAGCCCCAGCATTTT.

This clonotype came up a few times. The V call is TRBV20-1, the J call TRBJ2-1, with D maybe TRBD2 (6 bases). From germline, CDR1 is DFQATT and CDR2 SNEGSKA (reference sequence). This CDR3 contains 12 residues. V lost 6 bases, J lost 7 bases, and 13 bases lay in between. The CDR3 DNA reads TGCAGTGCCGCGGCGGGGTGGAATGAGCAGTTCTTC. Translation: CSAAAGWNEQFF.

The rearrangement links TRBV29-1 to TRBJ1-1, with 8 bases lining up with TRBD1. CDR1 is SQVTM and CDR2 is ANQGSEA in the germline V gene. The trim removed 5 bases at V and 1 base at J, leaving 3 bases unmatched. The CDR3 spans 13 residues. The chain's CDR3 is CSVRGQANTEAFF. The CDR3 DNA follows: TGCAGCGTTAGGGGACAGGCGAACACTGAAGCTTTCTTT.

About this clonotype: This may arise from a read error, as a much more abundant clone is one base away. The rearrangement uses TRBV20-1 and TRBJ2-4, with D maybe TRBD2 (5 bases). Trimming stripped 4 bases from V and 3 bases from J, with 10 bases between. The CDR3 consists of 13 residues. Germline V CDR1 and CDR2: DFQATT, SNEGSKA (reference sequence). The CDR3 region is CSANLGVKNIQYF. CDR3 nucleotide sequence: TGCAGTGCTAATCTCGGGGTCAAAAACATTCAGTACTTC.

The genes are TRBV15 and TRBJ2-5; D not resolved. V was trimmed by 1 base and J by 5 bases, leaving 14 bases between them. CDR3 length: 15 amino acids. The V gene's germline CDR1 is LNHNV and CDR2 YYDKDF (reference sequence). The CDR3 here is CATSRVGSRAETQYF. CDR3 DNA: TGTGCCACCAGCAGAGTGGGGTCTCGGGCCGAGACCCAGTACTTC.

This chain uses TRBV2 with TRBJ2-5; 14 bases are a match to TRBD2. V lost 6 bases to trimming and J lost 11 bases; unmatched junction nucleotides: 11. CDR1 SNHLY and CDR2 FYNNEI come from the germline V gene. This CDR3 is 15 amino acids long. CDR3 nucleotides: TGTGCCAGCAGCACCGGGACTAGCGGGGGAATGGAGCAGTACTTC. It codes for CASSTGTSGGMEQYF.

On this clonotype: Given a much more abundant clone one base away, this may be a read error. The gene calls are TRBV6-6 and TRBJ1-3; no definite D call. Trimming left V 4 bases short and J 5 bases short, with 15 bases between. The CDR3 spans 15 residues. Germline-derived CDR1 and CDR2 are MNHNY and SVGAGI (reference sequence). The CDR3 DNA reads as TGTGCCAGCAGTTTGGGGAACTTCTCCAGAAACACCATATATTTT. It is translated as CASSLGNFSRNTIYF.

This clonotype was observed a few times. This chain joins TRBV5-1 and TRBJ2-1; 7 bases are shared with TRBD1. CDR3 size: 13 residues. From germline, CDR1 is SGHRS and CDR2 YFSETQ. Losses at the gene ends were 5 bases for V and 9 bases for J; bases not matched to a gene: 8. This chain's CDR3 is CASRATGLGEQFF. In nucleotides, the CDR3 is TGCGCCAGCAGAGCGACAGGGTTGGGTGAGCAGTTCTTC.

Only one count was recorded for this clonotype. One base away lies a much larger clone, so this may be a sequencing read error. V is TRBV27 and J is TRBJ2-7; perhaps TRBD2 as D (6 bases). Germline assignment: CDR1 MNHEY and CDR2 SMNVEV (reference sequence). The CDR3 loop spans 16 amino acids. The CDR3 loop reads CASSSNRRDGSYERYF. The CDR3 nucleotides read TGTGCCAGCAGTTCTAACCGGCGGGACGGCTCCTACGAGCGGTACTTC.

In this sample, this clonotype turned up a few times. A single base separates this from a much larger clone, so it may be a read error. DNA for the CDR3: TGTGCCAGCAGTTTACGCGACAGTAGGGAGACCCAGTACTTC. The encoded protein is CASSLRDSRETQYF. The chain recombines TRBV28 with TRBJ2-5, with a possible D match to TRBD1 (5 bases). Germline values: CDR1 MDHEN, CDR2 SYDVKM. The V end lost 2 bases, the J end lost 5 bases, and 12 bases lay between the germline ends. The CDR3 sequence is 14 residues long. Filled out from reference TRBV28 and TRBJ2-5, the complete variable domain reads DVKVTQSSRYLVKRTGEKVFLECVQDMDHENMFWYRQDPGLGLRLIYFSYDVKMKEKGDIPEGYSVSREKKERFSLILESASTNQTSMYLCASSLRDSRETQYFGPGTRLLVL.

With respect to this clonotype: Relative to the germline gene, one junction end is altered; a read error may explain this. The chain couples TRBV10-3 to TRBJ2-5, with 9 bases that match TRBD2. Germline V gene data show CDR1 as ENHRY and CDR2 as SYGVKD. This CDR3 is built from 16 residues. The CDR3 sequence: CAISESSSGAQGTQYF. DNA of the CDR3: TGTGCCATCAGTGAGTCGTCTAGCGGGGCCCAAGGGACCCAGTACTTC.

With regard to this clonotype: This may arise from a read error, as a much more abundant clone is one base away. This chain uses TRBV27 with TRBJ2-5; 7 nucleotides line up with TRBD2. The CDR3 loop spans 17 amino acids. The V gene's germline CDR1 is MNHEY and CDR2 SMNVEV (reference sequence). V gave up 3 bases and J gave up 11 bases; unmatched junction bases: 21. The CDR3 DNA reads TGTGCCAGCAGTTTTTCTCCGGGGGGAAGACTGCTATTAGGGCAGTACTTC. This codes for CASSFSPGGRLLLGQYF.

The J gene is TRBJ1-4, the V gene TRBV6-2 or TRBV6-3; D possibly corresponds to TRBD1 (5 bases). The CDR3 has 18 amino acids. V was cut by 5 bases and J by 8 bases, with 27 bases left in between. Looked up from germline, CDR1 is MNHEY and CDR2 is SVGEGT. This chain's CDR3 is CASSNPDKHYRRKEKLFF. The CDR3 DNA reads as TGTGCCAGCAGTAACCCGGACAAGCACTATAGGCGAAAAGAAAAACTGTTTTTT.

Turning to this clonotype: A junction end diverges from the germline sequence, so it may reflect a read error. The CDR3 here is CASSEAREGEQFF. The CDR3 nucleotides read TGTGCCAGCAGTGAGGCCAGGGAGGGTGAGCAGTTCTTC. The chain joins TRBV10-3 to TRBJ2-1, with 7 bases matching TRBD2. This CDR3 has 13 residues. CDR1 is ENHRY, CDR2 SYGVKD, per germline.

This clonotype occurred many times. The chain uses TRBV20-1 and TRBJ2-3, with 8 bases identical to TRBD2. V trimming: 3 bases; J trimming: 5 bases; junction bases outside the gene matches: 4. The CDR3 covers 13 residues. Germline V CDR1 and CDR2: DFQATT, SNEGSKA (reference sequence). Here the CDR3 DNA reads TGCAGTGCTAGCGGGGGGGCCATAGATACGCAGTATTTT. Amino acids: CSASGGAIDTQYF.

Worth noting for this clonotype: Just one base apart from a much larger clone, this may be a read error. This chain connects TRBV5-6 to TRBJ2-1; 7 bases fit TRBD2. Germline lookup yields CDR1 SGHDT and CDR2 YYEEEE. The CDR3 is made up of 14 amino acids. This chain's CDR3 is CANSLGASGGEQFF. The CDR3 DNA is TGTGCCAACAGCTTGGGCGCGTCGGGAGGCGAGCAGTTCTTC.

This clonotype has a count of ten or more. The V call is TRBV9, the J call TRBJ2-7, with unresolved D. Germline assignment: CDR1 SGDLS and CDR2 YYNGEE. The CDR3 is made up of 14 amino acids. V was clipped by 3 bases and J by 7 bases, with 17 bases between them. The chain's CDR3 is CASSANVRQGEQYF. The CDR3 DNA reads TGTGCCAGCAGCGCTAATGTCCGGCAAGGGGAGCAGTACTTC.

The chain is built from TRBV7-2 and TRBJ2-1, with D unclear. V was shortened by 9 bases and J by 10 bases, with 13 bases between the two germline ends. CDR3 length: 11 residues. CDR1 is SGHTA, CDR2 FQGNSA, per germline. This CDR3 is CASSQSSEQFF. CDR3 in DNA: TGTGCCAGTAGCCAGTCATCCGAGCAGTTCTTC.

This clonotype occurred many times. This chain joins TRBV5-4 and TRBJ2-3; D remains ambiguous. The V gene lost 3 bases and the J gene lost 2 bases, with 13 bases spanning the gap. Germline V CDR1 and CDR2: SGHNT, YYREEE (reference sequence). The CDR3 extends over 15 amino acids. This CDR3 reads CASSSTQIPTDTQYF. CDR3 nucleotide sequence: TGTGCCAGCAGCTCGACTCAGATACCCACAGATACGCAGTATTTT.

The chain is built from TRBV15 and TRBJ2-4, with a possible D match to TRBD2 (5 bases). CDR3 size: 14 residues. Germline V lookup: CDR1 LNHNV, CDR2 YYDKDF (reference sequence). V shed 0 bases and J shed 7 bases, with 10 bases lying between them. The CDR3 DNA follows: TGTGCCACCAGCAGAGATCCGAAGCGGAACATTCAGTACTTC. Translated, it gives CATSRDPKRNIQYF. Variable domain in full (rest from reference TRBV15 and TRBJ2-4): DAMVIQNPRYQVTQFGKPVTLSCSQTLNHNVMYWYQQKSSQAPKLLFHYYDKDFNNEADTPDNFQSRRPNTSFCFLDIRSPGLGDTAMYLCATSRDPKRNIQYFGAGTRLSVL.

V and J are TRBV9 and TRBJ1-1; possibly TRBD1 for D (5 bases). V dropped 3 bases and J dropped 3 bases, with 6 bases sitting between them. Germline lookup yields CDR1 SGDLS and CDR2 YYNGEE. The CDR3 length is 12 residues. CDR3 protein: CASSGGDTEAFF. CDR3 nucleotide sequence: TGTGCCAGCAGCGGGGGGGACACTGAAGCTTTCTTT. Full variable domain (rest looked up from reference TRBV9 and TRBJ1-1): DSGVTQTPKHLITATGQRVTLRCSPRSGDLSVYWYQQSLDQGLQFLIQYYNGEERAKGNILERFSAQQFPDLHSELNLSSLELGDSALYFCASSGGDTEAFFGQGTRLTVV.

The chain combines TRBV29-1 with TRBJ2-1; D possibly uses TRBD1 or TRBD2 (5 bases each). CDR1 is SQVTM and CDR2 is ANQGSEA in the germline V gene. The V end was cut by 7 bases, the J end by 0 bases, with 25 bases between. This CDR3 has 18 residues. The CDR3 DNA sequence: TGCAGCGCCGGGGCAGATGTCCGAGCGGAACGCTCCTACAATGAGCAGTTCTTC. Translated, it gives CSAGADVRAERSYNEQFF.

V is TRBV12-5 and J is TRBJ2-6; no reliable D call. Trimming took off 3 bases at V and 1 base at J, with 1 base between the two ends. Germline V CDR1 and CDR2: LGHNT, FRNRAP. The CDR3 is made up of 13 amino acids. The CDR3: CASGLSGANVLTF. The DNA of the CDR3 is TGTGCTAGTGGTTTATCTGGGGCCAACGTCCTGACTTTC.